This T cell receptor beta chain was obtained from a study of T cell changes during pregnancy in multiple sclerosis. There are 14 residues in the CDR3. Per the germline V gene, CDR1 is MNHEY and CDR2 is SMNVEV (reference sequence). J gave up 2 bases and V 4 bases, and 1 base lay outside the gene matches. Profiling relied on immunoSEQ multiplex PCR, and the TCRdb table lists in-frame clones only, not all of them. The sample lists tens of thousands of clones, roughly nine tenths occurring once. The starting material was CD8+ T cells from peripheral blood mononuclear cells, obtained before pregnancy. This clonotype originated in a female donor with multiple sclerosis, enrolled in a pregnancy study. The rearrangement joins TRBV27 to TRBJ2-7; 11 bases align to TRBD1. CDR3 sequence (DNA): TGTGCCAGCAGTTCGGGACAGGGGGCCTACGAGCAGTACTTC. Residues: CASSSGQGAYEQYF.